This passage covers 17 T cell receptor beta chains from one sample sequenced in a study of PD-1 blockade in classical Hodgkin lymphoma. After autologous stem cell transplantation all patients relapsed, and prior brentuximab vedotin exposure differed between cohorts. Produced via immunoSEQ multiplex PCR; TCRdb's table is partial and in-frame only. This table holds under 60,000 clones, approximately 70% found once. Sample: peripheral blood mononuclear cells (PBMCs), taken at baseline. These receptors were collected from a human donor with classical Hodgkin lymphoma.

V is TRBV5-8 and J is TRBJ1-2, with D perhaps matching TRBD1 (6 bases). CDR3 length equals 12 residues. With 3 bases removed from V and 8 bases from J, the gap between germline ends came to 11 bases. Germline V gene sequence: CDR1 SGHTS, CDR2 YDEGEE. DNA for the CDR3: TGTGCCAGCAGCTGGGACATGGAAGGCTACACCTTC. This translates into CASSWDMEGYTF.

The rearrangement uses TRBV4-1 and TRBJ1-3; possibly TRBD1 for D (6 bases). V lost 4 bases and J lost 0, with 16 bases in between. Germline V gives CDR1 MGHRA, CDR2 YSYEKL. The CDR3 is made up of 17 amino acids. CDR3 loop: CASSLPGGLVSGNTIYF. The CDR3 region has the DNA TGCGCCAGCAGCCTCCCGGGGGGGCTTGTCTCTGGAAACACCATATATTTT.

This clone showed up just once. This chain joins TRBV2 and TRBJ2-7; D is unclear. The CDR3 is made up of 13 amino acids. The germline gives CDR1 SNHLY, CDR2 FYNNEI. The V and J ends lost 8 bases and 4 bases respectively, with 15 bases between them. CDR3 region: CASSPELTYEQYF. The CDR3 coding sequence is TGTGCCAGCTCCCCAGAACTAACATACGAGCAGTACTTC.

The chain joins TRBV19 to TRBJ2-2; 8 nucleotides line up with TRBD2. The CDR3 sequence is 16 residues long. J was trimmed by 2 bases and V by 5 bases; bases with no gene match: 7. The V gene's germline CDR1 is LNHDA and CDR2 SQIVND (reference sequence). In DNA, the CDR3 is TGTGCCAGTAGTTTATCGGGGGGGTTTAACACCGGGGAGCTGTTTTTT. Translation: CASSLSGGFNTGELFF.

J is TRBJ2-7 and V is TRBV6-5; D gene uncertain. Trimming removed 0 bases from V and 0 bases from J, with 6 bases in between. Germline lookup yields CDR1 MNHEY and CDR2 SVGAGI. The CDR3 length is 14 residues. In nucleotides, the CDR3 is TGTGCCAGCAGTTACTCCGGCTACTCCTACGAGCAGTACTTC. Translating it yields CASSYSGYSYEQYF.

The chain carries TRBV7-9 and TRBJ1-1; D gene ambiguous. Germline V CDR1 and CDR2: SEHNR, FQNEAQ (reference sequence). This CDR3 is built from 11 residues. Trimming pared 5 bases from V and 4 bases from J, leaving 5 bases between. CDR3 sequence reads: CASSPLTEAFF. The CDR3 DNA reads as TGTGCCAGCAGCCCCCTCACTGAAGCTTTCTTT. The full variable domain, in which reference TRBV7-9 and TRBJ1-1 provide the parts outside the CDR3, is DTGVSQNPRHKITKRGQNVTFRCDPISEHNRLYWYRQTLGQGPEFLTYFQNEAQLEKSRLLSDRFSAERPKGSFSTLEIQRTEQGDSAMYLCASSPLTEAFFGQGTRLTVV.

The V gene is TRBV18, the J gene TRBJ2-6; no firm D call. The germline V gene has CDR1 KGHSH and CDR2 LQKENI. The CDR3 totals 13 residues. Deletions cut 7 bases from V and 0 bases from J, with 4 bases between. CDR3 sequence (DNA): TGTGCCAGCTACCTCTCTGGGGCCAACGTCCTGACTTTC. Amino acids: CASYLSGANVLTF.

This chain uses TRBV6-1 with TRBJ2-6; 10 positions agree with TRBD1. Germline CDR1 MNHNS, CDR2 SASEGT. The CDR3 spans 18 residues. The ends lost 4 bases at V and 1 base at J; junction bases unmatched: 7. CDR3 in amino acids: CASSARDRGRSGANVLTF. The CDR3 DNA sequence: TGTGCCAGCAGTGCCCGGGACAGGGGTAGGTCTGGGGCCAACGTCCTGACTTTC.

The J gene is TRBJ1-1, the V gene TRBV19; D ambiguous. The CDR3 is 13 residues long. Germline V gives CDR1 LNHDA, CDR2 SQIVND (reference sequence). V gave up 2 bases and J gave up 1 base, with 5 bases separating them. CDR3 protein: CASSISWNTEAFF. Written as DNA, the CDR3 is TGTGCCAGTAGTATATCCTGGAACACTGAAGCTTTCTTT.

This chain joins TRBV6-1 and TRBJ1-2; TRBD1 agrees at 8 bases. Germline V gene data show CDR1 as MNHNS and CDR2 as SASEGT. This CDR3 has 14 amino acids. The junction had 7 bases not matched to a gene; V was cut back by 7 bases and J by 3 bases. The chain's CDR3 is CASIPDRVHYGYTF. The CDR3 DNA sequence: TGTGCCAGCATTCCGGACAGGGTGCACTATGGCTACACCTTC.

The chain links TRBV9 to TRBJ1-2; D is possibly TRBD1 (5 bases). V shed 2 bases and J shed 3 bases, with 8 bases lying between them. Germline-derived CDR1 and CDR2 are SGDLS and YYNGEE. This CDR3 comprises 13 residues. The CDR3 sequence: CASSVGGDYGYTF. Here the CDR3 DNA reads TGTGCCAGCAGCGTCGGGGGTGACTATGGCTACACCTTC. Full variable domain (outside the CDR3, taken from reference TRBV9 and TRBJ1-2): DSGVTQTPKHLITATGQRVTLRCSPRSGDLSVYWYQQSLDQGLQFLIQYYNGEERAKGNILERFSAQQFPDLHSELNLSSLELGDSALYFCASSVGGDYGYTFGSGTRLTVV.

The chain links TRBV5-1 to TRBJ1-2; D remains ambiguous. The CDR3 has 14 amino acids. V was trimmed by 0 bases and J by 4 bases, leaving 10 bases between them. From germline, CDR1 is SGHRS and CDR2 YFSETQ. As DNA, the CDR3 is TGCGCCAGCAGCTTGGAAGTGGGCGGCTATGGCTACACCTTC. This translates into CASSLEVGGYGYTF. Based on the CDR3 plus reference TRBV5-1 and TRBJ1-2, the full variable domain is KAGVTQTPRYLIKTRGQQVTLSCSPISGHRSVSWYQQTPGQGLQFLFEYFSETQRNKGNFPGRFSGRQFSNSRSEMNVSTLELGDSALYLCASSLEVGGYGYTFGSGTRLTVV.

This chain uses TRBV10-3 with TRBJ1-2; the D gene is possibly TRBD1 (5 bases). Per germline, CDR1 ENHRY and CDR2 SYGVKD. V was clipped by 5 bases and J by 5 bases, with 12 bases between them. The CDR3 sequence is 13 residues long. The CDR3 nucleotides read TGTGCCATCAGTTTCGACAGTACTTATGGCTACACCTTC. Translating it yields CAISFDSTYGYTF.

This sequence joins TRBV2 and TRBJ1-2; 7 nucleotides agree with TRBD1. The CDR3 sequence is 14 residues long. The V gene's germline CDR1 is SNHLY and CDR2 FYNNEI. Unmatched junction bases numbered 7, after V lost 6 bases and J lost 3 bases. The CDR3 here is CASRDRTSHYGYTF. The DNA for the CDR3 is TGTGCCAGCAGGGACAGGACGAGCCACTATGGCTACACCTTC.

The rearrangement uses TRBV15 and TRBJ2-3, with TRBD2 as a possible D gene (6 bases). Germline V lookup: CDR1 LNHNV, CDR2 YYDKDF (reference sequence). V dropped 1 base and J dropped 3 bases, with 11 bases sitting between them. This CDR3 has 15 amino acids. DNA for the CDR3: TGTGCCACCAGCAGAGTGGAGGGTTGGACAGATACGCAGTATTTT. It specifies CATSRVEGWTDTQYF.

This chain links TRBV7-2 with TRBJ2-5; 13 bases are shared with TRBD2. CDR3 length: 15 residues. V lost 2 bases and J lost 5; bases outside the gene matches: 2. Germline V gene lookup returns CDR1 SGHTA and CDR2 FQGNSA. The CDR3 here is CASSLQLAGGETQYF. The CDR3 region has the DNA TGTGCCAGCAGCTTACAACTAGCGGGAGGGGAGACCCAGTACTTC.

The rearrangement joins TRBV29-1 to TRBJ2-1; 11 bases are a match to TRBD2. This CDR3 spans 19 amino acids. From germline, CDR1 is SQVTM and CDR2 ANQGSEA. The ends lost 2 bases at V and 10 bases at J; junction bases unmatched: 22. CDR3 sequence (DNA): TGCAGCGTTGAAATATTCGGGACGACCGGAATTTCTAGCGGGAGGGAGCAGTTCTTC. Protein: CSVEIFGTTGISSGREQFF.